This TCR beta chain comes out of a study of blood T cells in healthy people across ages. This clonotype was seen only a few times. Its antigen is unidentified. The study's findings and limits: Those diversity estimates obtained from one million T cells were thought to be underestimates. Donor CMV status was unknown, possibly confounding expanded clonotype changes.

Using a J-beta primer mix together with a sample-barcoded 5' primer, a second PCR was run for about 6 to 12 cycles. Carrying 12 random nucleotides, a template-switch adaptor labeled each individual cDNA molecule. TCRdb reanalysed the 5' RACE reads using MiXCR and keeps one entry per CDR3 protein. The data hold 1.5 million to 2 million distinct CDR3 sequences, with approximately 28% observed a single time. The CDR3 contains 14 residues. Trimming cost V 7 bases and J 6 bases, with 15 bases left between them. Specimen: blood. The V gene is TRBV12-3 or TRBV12-4, the J gene TRBJ2-2, with D perhaps matching TRBD2 (5 bases). The source of this sequence is a woman in her thirties in good health. The DNA for the CDR3 is TGTGCCAGCAACCTGCAGGAGGCGGCCGGGGAGCTGTTTTTT. Protein sequence: CASNLQEAAGELFF.